The T cell receptor beta chain under discussion was sequenced for a study of low-dose radiotherapy and immunotherapy resistance in tumors. Overall study: Participants were given intravenous cyclophosphamide 200 mg/m2 every two weeks, one day before radiation and immunotherapy.

TRAV- and TRBV-specific primers, spanning alpha and beta chains, primed first-strand cDNA. The PCR that amplified TCRs ran for about 18 cycles, relying on a constant-region primer and a V-primer adapter. MiXCR was run by TCRdb on the reads, yielding one entry per CDR3 protein. The sample records under 75,000 distinct CDR3 sequences, roughly 23% being singletons. As for time point: after trial treatment. Treatment given: LDRT plus nivolumab, ipilimumab, low-dose cyclophosphamide and aspirin (RACIN trial). The CDR3 runs to 20 residues. V gave up 2 bases and J gave up 0 bases; unmatched junction bases: 10. Germline CDR1 and CDR2: SGHRS and YFSETQ. At least ten counts were recorded for this clonotype.

The clonotype comes from a male donor with prostate cancer. The V and J genes are TRBV5-1 and TRBJ2-1; TRBD2 agrees at 14 bases. The sample consisted of PBMCs, taken after low-dose radiotherapy plus immunotherapy. CDR3 sequence (DNA): TGCGCCAGCAGCTTCCCACGACTAGCGGGGGGGGCACGCTCCTACAATGAGCAGTTCTTC. It is translated as CASSFPRLAGGARSYNEQFF.